This entry is about one TCR beta chain. The sample belongs to a study of blood T cell repertoires in COVID-19. Whole-study context: The origin of the acute and convalescent COVID-19 samples was the United States, Italy and Spain. Sources were T cells, B-cell-depleted T cells, or PBMCs; the material itself was cDNA or gDNA.

Per the original methods: For nucleated cells, counts were estimated from reference gene primer amplification. Data came from immunoSEQ multiplex PCR; TCRdb stores just in-frame clones and leaves some out. The D gene and trimming were derived from the DNA, and the V and J assignments and clone size from that table. Here the sample spans 200,000 to 250,000 clones, 85% to 90% being singletons. V lost 5 bases to trimming and J lost 4 bases; unmatched junction nucleotides: 10. Germline assignment: CDR1 MNHEY and CDR2 SMNVEV (reference sequence). The CDR3 has 16 amino acids. Seattle patients were enrolled while actively infected and followed longitudinally.

The receptor was derived from a man aged 45-65 years with COVID-19, enrolled during active disease. V and J are TRBV27 and TRBJ2-1; 8 nucleotides match TRBD1. The material sequenced was peripheral blood. As DNA, the CDR3 is TGTGCCAGCAGTCCCCAGGGACAGGCAATTTACAATGAGCAGTTCTTC. As protein: CASSPQGQAIYNEQFF.